This T cell receptor beta chain comes out of a study of blood T cell repertoires in COVID-19. Study as a whole: Nucleic acid was either cDNA or gDNA, and it came from T cells, B-cell-depleted T cells, or PBMCs.

Only one count was recorded for this clone. Germline lookup yields CDR1 MNHNY and CDR2 SVGAGI (reference sequence). The trim removed 6 bases at V and 4 bases at J, leaving 11 bases unmatched. The CDR3 contains 16 residues. Per the original methods: Amplifying reference gene primers gave estimates of nucleated cell counts. TCRdb keeps only in-frame clones here, not all; method: immunoSEQ multiplex PCR. Clone size and V and J calls were adopted from that table, with D and trimming inferred from the DNA. The sample contains fewer than 150,000 clones, about nine tenths of which appear only once. The specimen sequenced was peripheral blood. This sequence originates from a woman of 80 years or more with acute or convalescent COVID-19. The chain joins TRBV6-6 to TRBJ1-5; TRBD1 agrees at 8 bases. The DNA of the CDR3 is TGTGCCAGCAGCTTGGCAGGGGGCGCGGGGAATCAGCCCCAGCATTTT. This codes for CASSLAGGAGNQPQHF.